The clone carrying this TCR beta chain was observed once. This CDR3 is 13 amino acids long. The germline V gene has CDR1 DFQATT and CDR2 SNEGSKA (reference sequence). V lost 6 bases and J 4 bases, leaving 15 bases between the germline ends. A second PCR of about 6 to 12 cycles used a sample-barcoded 5' primer and a J-beta primer mix. TCRdb re-analysed the 5' RACE reads in MiXCR, keeping a single row per CDR3 protein. The table has 1.5 million to 2 million distinct CDR3 sequences, around half seen once. These data are taken from a study of blood T cells in healthy people across ages. Study context: Using template switching, researchers captured about one barcoded beta molecule for each two T cells.

The receptor was derived from a woman in her thirties or forties in good health. The chain links TRBV20-1 to TRBJ1-2, with unresolved D. Sequenced sample: blood. CDR3 in DNA: TGCAGTGCCTCTACCGACATAATCTATGGCTACACCTTC. This encodes CSASTDIIYGYTF.